This T cell receptor beta chain comes out of a study of technical replicates of blood from a handful of donors. Libraries were prepared by immunoSEQ multiplex PCR; TCRdb keeps only in-frame clonotypes and omits some of them. The sample consists of approximately 84,000 clones, roughly 98% of them appearing once. Per the germline V gene, CDR1 is MNHEY and CDR2 is SVGAGI. J gave up 1 base and V 3 bases, and 6 bases lay outside the gene matches. The CDR3 runs to 16 residues. The clonotype comes from a human donor in good health. The chain has TRBV6-5 and TRBJ2-3; 8 nucleotides match TRBD2. The sequenced material came from T cells isolated from PBMCs. In DNA form, the CDR3 reads TGTGCCAGCAGTTATTCCCCTAGCGGGCGCACAGATACGCAGTATTTT. It yields the protein CASSYSPSGRTDTQYF.